The TCR beta chain described here comes from a study of cytomegalovirus exposure and HLA in healthy donors. J was trimmed by 1 base and V by 5 bases; bases with no gene match: 4. Germline V CDR1 and CDR2: MNHNY, SVGAGI (reference sequence). This CDR3 is built from 15 residues. In the PCR, 60 Vbeta and 13 Jbeta primers were used. Measured with immunoSEQ multiplex PCR; TCRdb has only the in-frame clones, and not every one. The data contain some 130,000 clones, about 80% of them seen just once; the ten biggest clones take up under 3%. Sequenced sample: PBMCs. The sequence derives from a young man in good health and CMV-seronegative. V usage is TRBV6-6 and J usage is TRBJ2-4; 8 bases align to TRBD1. The CDR3 here is CASSDWDRAKNIQYF. CDR3 nucleotides: TGTGCCAGCAGTGATTGGGACAGGGCCAAAAACATTCAGTACTTC.